These 5 T cell receptor beta chains came from one sample sequenced in a study of T cell responses to AZD1222 COVID-19 vaccine. Method: immunoSEQ multiplex PCR; TCRdb's copy keeps in-frame clones and lacks some. This table has approximately 70,000 clones, 86% appearing once. The sample here was peripheral blood, taken on day 0 of AZD1222 vaccination. The receptors shown here come from an adult in good health.

In this sample, this clone turned up once. The chain joins TRBV5-4 to TRBJ2-1; D call uncertain. The germline gives CDR1 SGHNT, CDR2 YYREEE (reference sequence). V was cut by 1 base and J by 8 bases, with 16 bases left in between. The CDR3 consists of 15 residues. The DNA of the CDR3 is TGTGCCAGCAGCTTGATCTACCAGTCTAGGGATGAGCAGTTCTTC. This translates into CASSLIYQSRDEQFF. The full variable domain, its missing parts supplied by reference TRBV5-4 and TRBJ2-1, is ETGVTQSPTHLIKTRGQQVTLRCSSQSGHNTVSWYQQALGQGPQFIFQYYREEENGRGNFPPRFSGLQFPNYSSELNVNALELDDSALYLCASSLIYQSRDEQFFGPGTRLTVL.

This clone was seen a single time. CDR3 protein: CASSNRTGKFF. The CDR3 DNA is TGTGCCAGCAGTAATCGGACAGGAAAGTTCTTC. The chain carries TRBV7-3 and TRBJ2-1; 7 nucleotides match TRBD1. The CDR3 has 11 amino acids. The V segment lost 6 bases and the J segment 14 bases; nucleotides outside the gene matches: 7. Germline V gene lookup returns CDR1 SGHTA and CDR2 FQGTGA.

This clone has a single count. This rearrangement joins TRBV20-1 to TRBJ2-7; TRBD2 matches 8 bases. This CDR3 is built from 14 residues. Germline V gene lookup returns CDR1 DFQATT and CDR2 SNEGSKA (reference sequence). V gave up 3 bases and J gave up 6 bases; unmatched junction bases: 10. In DNA form, the CDR3 reads TGCAGTGCTAGTCGCGGACTAGCTGGGAGCGAGCAGTACTTC. This gives the protein CSASRGLAGSEQYF.

This chain links TRBV19 with TRBJ1-5; maybe TRBD1 (6 bases). The germline V gene encodes CDR1 LNHDA and CDR2 SQIVND (reference sequence). Trimming stripped 7 bases from V and 0 bases from J, with 13 bases between. CDR3 length equals 15 residues. The CDR3 DNA reads TGTGCCAGTAAAGGACAGCTGTATAGCAATCAGCCCCAGCATTTT. Translated: CASKGQLYSNQPQHF.

J is TRBJ1-2 and V is TRBV3-1 (or the pseudogene TRBV3-2), with D possibly matching TRBD1 (6 bases). With 0 bases removed from V and 8 bases from J, the gap between germline ends came to 10 bases. Germline-derived CDR1 and CDR2 are LGHDT and YNNKEL (reference sequence). The CDR3 extends over 13 amino acids. The DNA of the CDR3 is TGTGCCAGCAGCCAAGATCTCAGGGGAGGCTACACCTTC. It codes for CASSQDLRGGYTF.